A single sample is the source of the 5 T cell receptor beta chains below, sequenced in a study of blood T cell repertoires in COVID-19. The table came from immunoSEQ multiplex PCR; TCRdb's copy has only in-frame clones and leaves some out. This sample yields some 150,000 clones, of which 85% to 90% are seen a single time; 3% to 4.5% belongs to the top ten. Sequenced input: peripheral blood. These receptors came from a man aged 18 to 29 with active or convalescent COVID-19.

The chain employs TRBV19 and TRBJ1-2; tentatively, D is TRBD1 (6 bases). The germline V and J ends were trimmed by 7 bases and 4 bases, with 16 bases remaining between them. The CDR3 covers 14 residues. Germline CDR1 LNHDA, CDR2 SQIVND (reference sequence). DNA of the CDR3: TGTGCCAGTATCCCATCAGGGGCGGTCTATGGCTACACCTTC. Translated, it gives CASIPSGAVYGYTF. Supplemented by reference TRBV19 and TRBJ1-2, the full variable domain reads DGGITQSPKYLFRKEGQNVTLSCEQNLNHDAMYWYRQDPGQGLRLIYYSQIVNDFQKGDIAEGYSVSREKKESFPLTVTSAQKNPTAFYLCASIPSGAVYGYTFGSGTRLTVV.

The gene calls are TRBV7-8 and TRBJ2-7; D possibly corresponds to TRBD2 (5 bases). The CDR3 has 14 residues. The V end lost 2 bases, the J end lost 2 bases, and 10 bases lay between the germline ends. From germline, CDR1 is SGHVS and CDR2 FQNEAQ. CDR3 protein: CASSLFSAAYEQYF. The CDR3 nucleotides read TGTGCCAGCAGCTTATTTAGCGCGGCCTACGAGCAGTACTTC.

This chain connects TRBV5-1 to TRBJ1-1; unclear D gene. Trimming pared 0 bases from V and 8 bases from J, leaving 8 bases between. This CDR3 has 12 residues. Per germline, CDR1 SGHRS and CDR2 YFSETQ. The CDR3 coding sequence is TGCGCCAGCAGCTTGGTTGATAGCGAAGCTTTCTTT. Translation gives CASSLVDSEAFF.

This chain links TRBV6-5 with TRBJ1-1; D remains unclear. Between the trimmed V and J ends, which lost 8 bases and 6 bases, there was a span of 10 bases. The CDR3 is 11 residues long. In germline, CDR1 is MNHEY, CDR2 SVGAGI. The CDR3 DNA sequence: TGTGCCAGCGGGAGAGGCTCTGAAGCTTTCTTT. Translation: CASGRGSEAFF.

In DNA form, the CDR3 reads TGTGCCAGCAGCTTAGGGGCGGGTAGCAATCAGCCCCAGCATTTT. Amino acid sequence: CASSLGAGSNQPQHF. V is TRBV7-6 and J is TRBJ1-5; D is uncertain. This CDR3 is built from 15 residues. Germline lookup yields CDR1 SGHVS and CDR2 FNYEAQ. V was clipped by 1 base and J by 0 bases, with 7 bases between them.